This T cell receptor beta chain was sequenced for a study of cytotoxic CD8 clonotypes in ibrutinib-treated CLL (dated by TCRdb to about 2021). Notes on the research overall: The cohort included approximately 15 treatment-naive and 11 relapsed/refractory patients; about 17 were IGHV unmutated. Responses were partial in approximately 24 patients and complete in 2; after median around 65 months follow-up, around 15 stayed in remission and around 12 progressed. Response samples were taken after a median of 12 months on treatment, ranging from roughly 6 to 36 months. On average, each sample yielded 255,043 productive templates and 94,082 productive rearrangements. Longitudinal samples were obtainable from about 30% of the roughly 86 participants in the trial. Cryopreserved peripheral blood mononuclear cells were collected before treatment, at response, and at either disease progression or sustained remission. All remission and progressive disease samples were collected while patients were still receiving ibrutinib. The research as a whole found: Baseline clonality was found to be higher than that of age-matched healthy donors and was strongly correlated with circulating CD8+ T-cell counts. At ibrutinib response clonality went up, during sustained remission it held steady, and at progression it dropped back toward baseline. Sampling times were not matched between patients in sustained remission and patients whose disease was progressing, and lymph node repertoires were not examined. Public clonotypes were rare and either shrank or stayed stable during treatment, and the rise in clonality at ibrutinib response reflected expansion of private clonotypes.

Comments on this clone: It lacks a known antigen. It has no much larger one-base neighbor in the sample; base qualities were not kept.

The germline V end is reduced by 5 bases and the J end by 0 bases; junction bases left unmatched: 9. CDR1 and CDR2, looked up from the germline V gene, are SGHVS and FQNEAQ. The CDR3 starts with the cysteine, ends with the phenylalanine, and has 19 residues. Only the CDR3 region is kept as DNA, spanning 57 bases read in frame from base 1. In the paper's terms, the time point label means: less than 30 months on ibrutinib. For TCR beta library preparation, 1.5 to 2.5 micrograms of genomic DNA were extracted from the cryopreserved PBMCs. Longitudinal blood samples from CLL patients receiving ibrutinib monotherapy were subjected to high-throughput TCR beta sequencing. Patients were enrolled in a phase 2 open-label single-center ibrutinib monotherapy trial. On a MiSeq, deep resolution sequencing aimed for a depth between 1 in 1 million and 1 in 200,000 T cells, with each clonotype covered about 9.2x on average. The immunoSEQ hsTCRB Kit was used to generate the TCR beta libraries. As for the original processing: Data were analyzed with ImmunoSEQ Data Assistant and ImmunoSEQ Analyzer, with V, D and J genes assigned per IMGT definitions. Clonality was computed as one minus normalized Shannon entropy of productive rearrangement frequencies, ranging from 0 to 1. Public clonotype analysis was restricted to overrepresented clonotypes comprising at least 0.05% of each patient's repertoire. Thirteen age-matched healthy donor repertoires from immuneACCESS were used as controls for clonality. Not all clones reach the TCRdb copy of this immuneACCESS table, which keeps in-frame sequences only. Checked studies attribute under half of the gap to unresolved V genes and leave the rest unexplained. The V and J calls and clone size come from that table; D and trimming were worked out from the DNA. In all, the sample holds fewer than 150,000 clones, and approximately 80% of those were seen once. The ten largest clonotypes hold about 3.3% of the sample.

This chain is built from TRBV7-8 and TRBJ2-1; TRBD2 matches 14 bases in the middle. The sample consisted of PBMCs, taken after 24 months of ibrutinib treatment. The TCR comes from a human donor with chronic lymphocytic leukemia. The CDR3 corresponds to CASSRYVTSGGASYNEQFF. The base sequence is TGTGCCAGCAGCCGTTATGTGACTAGCGGGGGGGCCTCCTACAATGAGCAGTTCTTC.